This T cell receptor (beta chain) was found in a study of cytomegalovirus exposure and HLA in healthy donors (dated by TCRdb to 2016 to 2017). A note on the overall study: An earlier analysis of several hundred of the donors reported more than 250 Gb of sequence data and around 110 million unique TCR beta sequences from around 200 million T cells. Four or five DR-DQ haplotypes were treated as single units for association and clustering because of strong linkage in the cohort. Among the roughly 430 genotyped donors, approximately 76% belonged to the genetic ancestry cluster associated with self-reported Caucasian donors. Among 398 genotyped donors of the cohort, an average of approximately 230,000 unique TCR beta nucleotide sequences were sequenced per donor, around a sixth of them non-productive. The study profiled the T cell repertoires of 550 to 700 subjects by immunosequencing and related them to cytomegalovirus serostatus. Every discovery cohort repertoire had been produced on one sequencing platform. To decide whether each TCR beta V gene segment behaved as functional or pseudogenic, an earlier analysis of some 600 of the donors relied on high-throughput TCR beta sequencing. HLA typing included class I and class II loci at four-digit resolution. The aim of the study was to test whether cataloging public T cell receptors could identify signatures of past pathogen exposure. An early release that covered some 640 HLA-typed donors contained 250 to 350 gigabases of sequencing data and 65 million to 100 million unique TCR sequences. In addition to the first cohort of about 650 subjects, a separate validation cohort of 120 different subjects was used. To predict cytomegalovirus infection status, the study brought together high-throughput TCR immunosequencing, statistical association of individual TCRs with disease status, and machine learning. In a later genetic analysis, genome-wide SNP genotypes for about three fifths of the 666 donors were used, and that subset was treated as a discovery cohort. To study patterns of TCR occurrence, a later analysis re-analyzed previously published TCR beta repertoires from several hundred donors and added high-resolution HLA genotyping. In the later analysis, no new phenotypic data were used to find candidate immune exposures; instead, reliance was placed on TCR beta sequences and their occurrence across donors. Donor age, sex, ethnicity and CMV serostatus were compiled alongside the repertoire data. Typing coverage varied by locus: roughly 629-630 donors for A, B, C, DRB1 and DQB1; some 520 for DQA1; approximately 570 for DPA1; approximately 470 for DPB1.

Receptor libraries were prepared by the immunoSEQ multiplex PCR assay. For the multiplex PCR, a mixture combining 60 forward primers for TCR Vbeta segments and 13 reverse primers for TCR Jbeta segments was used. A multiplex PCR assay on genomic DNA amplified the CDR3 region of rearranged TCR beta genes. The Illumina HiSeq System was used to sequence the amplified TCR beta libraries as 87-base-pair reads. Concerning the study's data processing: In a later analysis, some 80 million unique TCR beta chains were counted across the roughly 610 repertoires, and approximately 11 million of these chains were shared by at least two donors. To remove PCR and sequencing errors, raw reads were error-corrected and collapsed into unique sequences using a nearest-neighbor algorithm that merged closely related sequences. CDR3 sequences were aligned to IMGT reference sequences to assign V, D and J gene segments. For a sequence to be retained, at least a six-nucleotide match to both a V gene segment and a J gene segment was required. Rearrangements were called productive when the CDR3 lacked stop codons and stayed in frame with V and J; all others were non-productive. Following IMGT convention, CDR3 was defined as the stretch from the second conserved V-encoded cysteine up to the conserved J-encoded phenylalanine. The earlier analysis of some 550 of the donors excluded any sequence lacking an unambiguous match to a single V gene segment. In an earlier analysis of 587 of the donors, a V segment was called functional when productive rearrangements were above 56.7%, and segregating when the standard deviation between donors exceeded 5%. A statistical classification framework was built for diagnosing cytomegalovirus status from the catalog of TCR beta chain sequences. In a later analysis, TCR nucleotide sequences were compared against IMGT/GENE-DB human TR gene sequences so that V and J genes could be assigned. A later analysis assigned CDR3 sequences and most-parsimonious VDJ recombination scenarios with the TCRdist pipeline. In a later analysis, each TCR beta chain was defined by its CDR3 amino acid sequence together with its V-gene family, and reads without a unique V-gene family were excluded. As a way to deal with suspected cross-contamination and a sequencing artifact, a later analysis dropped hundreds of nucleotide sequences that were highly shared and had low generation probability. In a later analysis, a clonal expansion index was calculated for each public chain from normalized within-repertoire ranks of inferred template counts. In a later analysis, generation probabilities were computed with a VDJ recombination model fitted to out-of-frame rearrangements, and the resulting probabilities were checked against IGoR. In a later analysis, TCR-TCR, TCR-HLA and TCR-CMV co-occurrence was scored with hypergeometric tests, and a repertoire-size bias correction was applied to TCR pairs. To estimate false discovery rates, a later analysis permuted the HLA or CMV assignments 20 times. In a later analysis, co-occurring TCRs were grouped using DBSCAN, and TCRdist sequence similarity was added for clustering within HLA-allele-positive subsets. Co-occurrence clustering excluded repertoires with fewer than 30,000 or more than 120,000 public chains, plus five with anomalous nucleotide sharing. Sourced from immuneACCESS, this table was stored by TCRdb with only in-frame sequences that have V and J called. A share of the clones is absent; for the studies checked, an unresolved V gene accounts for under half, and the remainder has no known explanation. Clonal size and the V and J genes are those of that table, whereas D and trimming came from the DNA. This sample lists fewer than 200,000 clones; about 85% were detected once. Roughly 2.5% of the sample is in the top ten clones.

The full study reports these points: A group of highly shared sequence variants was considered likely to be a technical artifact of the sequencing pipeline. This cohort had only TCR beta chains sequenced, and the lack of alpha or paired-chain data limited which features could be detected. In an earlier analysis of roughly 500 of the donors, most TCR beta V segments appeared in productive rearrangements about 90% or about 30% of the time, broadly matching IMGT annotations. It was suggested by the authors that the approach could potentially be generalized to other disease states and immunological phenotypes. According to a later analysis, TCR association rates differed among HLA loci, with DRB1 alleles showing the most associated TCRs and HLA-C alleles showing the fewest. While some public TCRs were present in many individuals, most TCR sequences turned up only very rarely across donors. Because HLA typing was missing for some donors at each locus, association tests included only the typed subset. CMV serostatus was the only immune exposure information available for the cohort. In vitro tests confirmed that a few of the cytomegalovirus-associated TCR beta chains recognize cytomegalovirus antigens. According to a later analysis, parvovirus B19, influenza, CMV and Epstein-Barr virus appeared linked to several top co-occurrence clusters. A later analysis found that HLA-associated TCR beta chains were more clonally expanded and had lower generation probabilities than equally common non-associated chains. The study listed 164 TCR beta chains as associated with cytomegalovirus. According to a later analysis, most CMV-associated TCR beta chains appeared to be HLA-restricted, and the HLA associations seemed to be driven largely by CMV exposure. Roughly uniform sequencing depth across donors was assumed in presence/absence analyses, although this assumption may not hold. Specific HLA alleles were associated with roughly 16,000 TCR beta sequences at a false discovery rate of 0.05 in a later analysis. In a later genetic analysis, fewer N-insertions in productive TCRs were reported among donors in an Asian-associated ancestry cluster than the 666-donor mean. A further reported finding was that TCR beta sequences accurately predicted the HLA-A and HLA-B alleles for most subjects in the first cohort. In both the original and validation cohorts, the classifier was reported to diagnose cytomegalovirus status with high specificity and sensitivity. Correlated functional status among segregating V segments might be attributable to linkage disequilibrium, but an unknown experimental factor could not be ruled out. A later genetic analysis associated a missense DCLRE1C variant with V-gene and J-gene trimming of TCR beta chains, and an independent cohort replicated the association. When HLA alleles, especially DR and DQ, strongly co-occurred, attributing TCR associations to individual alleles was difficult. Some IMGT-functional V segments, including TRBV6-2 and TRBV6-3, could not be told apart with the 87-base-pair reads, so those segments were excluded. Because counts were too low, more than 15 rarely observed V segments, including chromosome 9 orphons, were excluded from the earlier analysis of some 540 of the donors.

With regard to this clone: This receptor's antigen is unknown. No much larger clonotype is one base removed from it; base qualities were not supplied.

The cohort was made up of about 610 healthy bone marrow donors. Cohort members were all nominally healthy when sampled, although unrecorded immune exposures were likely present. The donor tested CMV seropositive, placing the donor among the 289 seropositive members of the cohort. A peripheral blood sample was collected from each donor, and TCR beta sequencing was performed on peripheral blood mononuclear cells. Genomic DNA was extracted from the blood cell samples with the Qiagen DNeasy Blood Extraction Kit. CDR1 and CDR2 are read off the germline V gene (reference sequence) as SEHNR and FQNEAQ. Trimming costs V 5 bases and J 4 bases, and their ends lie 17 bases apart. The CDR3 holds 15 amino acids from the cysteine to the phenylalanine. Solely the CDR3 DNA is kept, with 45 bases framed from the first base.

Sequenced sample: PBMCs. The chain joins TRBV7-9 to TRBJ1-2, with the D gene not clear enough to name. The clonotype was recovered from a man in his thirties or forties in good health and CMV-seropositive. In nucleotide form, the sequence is TGTGCCAGCAGCGCGACGGACTCCGTTAGCTATGGCTACACCTTC. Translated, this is CASSATDSVSYGYTF.